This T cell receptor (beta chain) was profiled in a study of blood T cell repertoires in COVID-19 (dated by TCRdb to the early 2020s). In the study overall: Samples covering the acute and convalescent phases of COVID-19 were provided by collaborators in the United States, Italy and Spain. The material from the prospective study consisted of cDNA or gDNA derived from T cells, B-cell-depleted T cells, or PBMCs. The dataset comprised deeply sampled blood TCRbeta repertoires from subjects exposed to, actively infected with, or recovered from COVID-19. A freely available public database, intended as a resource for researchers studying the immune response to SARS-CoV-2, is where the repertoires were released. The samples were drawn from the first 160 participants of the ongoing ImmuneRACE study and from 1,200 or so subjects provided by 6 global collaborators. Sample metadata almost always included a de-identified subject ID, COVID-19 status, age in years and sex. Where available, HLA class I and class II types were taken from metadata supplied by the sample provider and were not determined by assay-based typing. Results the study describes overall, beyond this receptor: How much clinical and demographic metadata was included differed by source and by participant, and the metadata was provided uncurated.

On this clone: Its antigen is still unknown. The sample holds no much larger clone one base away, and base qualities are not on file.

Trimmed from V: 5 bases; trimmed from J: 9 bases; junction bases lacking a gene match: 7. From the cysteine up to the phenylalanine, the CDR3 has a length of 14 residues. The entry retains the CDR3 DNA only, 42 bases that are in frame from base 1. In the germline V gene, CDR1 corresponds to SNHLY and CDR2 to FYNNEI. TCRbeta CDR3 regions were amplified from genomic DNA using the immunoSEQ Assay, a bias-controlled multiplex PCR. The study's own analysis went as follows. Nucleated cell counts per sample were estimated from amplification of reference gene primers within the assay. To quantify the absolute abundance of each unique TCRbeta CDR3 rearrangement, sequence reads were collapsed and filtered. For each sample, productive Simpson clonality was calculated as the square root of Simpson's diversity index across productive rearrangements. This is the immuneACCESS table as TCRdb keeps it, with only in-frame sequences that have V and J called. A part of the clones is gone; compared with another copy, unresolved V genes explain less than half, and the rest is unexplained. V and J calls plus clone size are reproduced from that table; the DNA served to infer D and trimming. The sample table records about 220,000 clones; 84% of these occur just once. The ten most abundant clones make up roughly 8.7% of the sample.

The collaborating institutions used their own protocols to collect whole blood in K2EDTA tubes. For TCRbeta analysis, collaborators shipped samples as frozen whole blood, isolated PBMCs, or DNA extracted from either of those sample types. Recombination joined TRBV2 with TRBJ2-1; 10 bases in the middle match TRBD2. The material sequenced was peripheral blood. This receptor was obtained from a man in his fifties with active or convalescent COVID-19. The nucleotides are TGTGCCAGCAGTACGCTAGCGGGAGTAGGTGAGCAGTTCTTC. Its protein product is CASSTLAGVGEQFF.